These 22 T cell receptor beta chains came from one sample sequenced in a study of T cells in Graves' hyperthyroidism and ophthalmopathy. Regions amplified from RNA transcripts were the TCR beta CDR3 regions. During a first-round RT-PCR of the TCR CDR3, the HTBI primer set was used. Each CDR3 protein is one row after TCRdb ran MiXCR on the multiplex PCR reads. Of about 320,000 distinct CDR3 sequences detected, around a sixth appear once; the ten largest clones hold 33%. The sequenced sample was blood. Receptor source: a man aged 30 to 45 with Graves' hyperthyroidism.

This clonotype was counted many times. The chain combines TRBV12-3 or TRBV12-4 with TRBJ2-1; 8 bases agree with TRBD1. This CDR3 is 15 amino acids long. V was clipped by 5 bases and J by 7 bases; unmatched bases: 10. This CDR3 reads CASSPRDRPANEQFF. For the CDR3, the DNA is TGTGCCAGCAGTCCCCGGGACAGGCCTGCGAATGAGCAGTTCTTC.

This clonotype was observed at least ten times. The CDR3 reads CASSQVSGATEAFF. For the CDR3, the DNA is TGTGCCAGCAGCCAAGTTTCGGGGGCTACTGAAGCTTTCTTT. The rearrangement links TRBV3-1 to TRBJ1-1, with D tentatively TRBD1 (6 bases). The CDR3 extends over 14 amino acids. Germline CDR1 LGHDT, CDR2 YNNKEL (reference sequence). V dropped 1 base and J dropped 5 bases, with 11 bases sitting between them.

This clonotype was seen ten or more times. The V call is TRBV11-1, the J call TRBJ2-4; TRBD1 matches at 9 bases. CDR1 is SGHAT, CDR2 FQDESV, per germline (reference sequence). This CDR3 is 17 amino acids long. The ends lost 4 bases at V and 1 base at J; junction bases unmatched: 8. Written as DNA, the CDR3 is TGTGCCAGCAGCTCCGGGACAGGGAATGGGGCCAAAAACATTCAGTACTTC. Residues: CASSSGTGNGAKNIQYF.

This clonotype was detected many times. The chain combines TRBV2 with TRBJ1-2; a possible D gene is TRBD1 (5 bases). The CDR3 covers 14 residues. The ends were cut back, 8 bases at V and 4 bases at J, with 17 bases in the middle. CDR1 and CDR2 (germline): SNHLY, FYNNEI. The CDR3 nucleotides are TGTGCCAGCGAAGCTCAGGGTCGGGTCTATGGCTACACCTTC. Translation gives CASEAQGRVYGYTF.

This chain joins TRBV27 and TRBJ2-1, with a possible D match to TRBD2 (5 bases). This CDR3 has 15 amino acids. V shed 6 bases and J shed 6 bases, with 18 bases lying between them. Germline assignment: CDR1 MNHEY and CDR2 SMNVEV (reference sequence). The DNA for the CDR3 is TGTGCCAGCAGGAGTGAACTAGATGAACTCAATGAGCAGTTCTTC. Amino acids: CASRSELDELNEQFF.

The genes are TRBV7-9 and TRBJ1-1; 7 positions agree with TRBD1. This CDR3 spans 15 amino acids. The J segment lost 4 bases and the V segment lost 1 base, leaving 6 bases of the junction unmatched. CDR1 and CDR2 (germline): SEHNR, FQNEAQ (reference sequence). CDR3 amino acids: CASSLEGQSITEAFF. As DNA, the CDR3 is TGTGCCAGCAGCTTAGAGGGACAGAGTATCACTGAAGCTTTCTTT.

Comments on this clonotype: Since a much larger clone is just one base distant, this may be a read error. The J gene is TRBJ2-1, the V gene TRBV20-1; perhaps TRBD2 as D (6 bases). Germline V gene data show CDR1 as DFQATT and CDR2 as SNEGSKA (reference sequence). The CDR3 covers 14 residues. Trimming removed 1 base at V and 9 bases at J, with 16 bases between. In nucleotides, the CDR3 is TGCAGTGCTAGAGTGTTCGAGAGGGGAGGTGAGCAGTTCTTC. It is translated as CSARVFERGGEQFF.

This clonotype appeared a few times. The chain's CDR3 is CASSSGGGGSAFF. Written as DNA, the CDR3 is TGTGCCAGCAGCTCCGGGGGAGGGGGGTCAGCTTTCTTT. The chain uses TRBV11-2 and TRBJ1-1, with a possible D match to TRBD1 (6 bases). The length of the CDR3 is 13 residues. In germline, CDR1 is SGHAT, CDR2 FQNNGV. Trimming took off 4 bases at V and 10 bases at J, with 16 bases between the two ends.

Concerning this clonotype itself: This may arise from a read error, as a much more abundant clone is one base away. The chain couples TRBV30 to TRBJ1-1; 7 nucleotides agree with TRBD1. The CDR3 runs 11 residues. The V segment lost 4 bases and the J segment 13 bases; nucleotides outside the gene matches: 9. Germline V lookup: CDR1 GTSNPN, CDR2 SVGIG (reference sequence). Here the CDR3 DNA reads TGTGCCTGGAATACCCCCAGGGGGGGTTTCTTT. Its protein is CAWNTPRGGFF.

This clonotype has at least ten counts. V gene TRBV12-3 or TRBV12-4 combines with J gene TRBJ2-5; D unresolved. The CDR3 is 13 amino acids. V was trimmed by 3 bases and J by 3 bases, leaving 8 bases between them. CDR3 sequence: CASSFGMEETQYF. DNA of the CDR3: TGTGCCAGCAGTTTTGGGATGGAAGAGACCCAGTACTTC.

This clonotype showed up many times. J is TRBJ2-3 and V is TRBV11-2; TRBD2 matches 8 bases. The V gene's germline CDR1 is SGHAT and CDR2 FQNNGV. The trim removed 3 bases at V and 2 bases at J, leaving 4 bases unmatched. The CDR3 runs to 15 residues. The CDR3 loop reads CASSFIAGNTDTQYF. CDR3 coding DNA: TGTGCCAGCAGCTTCATAGCGGGAAACACAGATACGCAGTATTTT.

This clonotype appeared a few times. This clone may be a read error of a much larger clone one base away. The CDR3 here is CSATPMEQGDYEQYF. Here the CDR3 DNA reads TGCAGTGCTACCCCTATGGAACAGGGGGACTACGAGCAGTACTTC. The chain links TRBV20-1 to TRBJ2-7; 8 nucleotides line up with TRBD1. This CDR3 region has 15 residues. V lost 4 bases and J lost 3; bases outside the gene matches: 11. The germline CDR1 and CDR2 sequences are DFQATT and SNEGSKA (reference sequence).

The rearrangement joins TRBV4-1 to TRBJ2-7; TRBD1 aligns across 10 bases. The CDR3 spans 14 residues. J gave up 3 bases and V 4 bases, and 3 bases lay outside the gene matches. Germline loops: CDR1 MGHRA, CDR2 YSYEKL. The CDR3 loop reads CASSPGQGYYEQYF. The CDR3 coding sequence is TGCGCCAGCAGCCCGGGACAGGGGTACTACGAGCAGTACTTC.

This clonotype came up a few times. This rearrangement joins TRBV12-3 or TRBV12-4 to TRBJ2-2; tentative D call: TRBD2 (6 bases). V gave up 6 bases and J gave up 2 bases, with 10 bases separating them. There are 14 residues in the CDR3. CDR3 sequence (DNA): TGTGCCAGCAGCCCGGACTATAACACCGGGGAGCTGTTTTTT. Protein: CASSPDYNTGELFF.

The chain couples TRBV27 to TRBJ1-2; D is unclear. V lost 5 bases, J lost 2 bases, and 12 bases lay in between. Germline V gene sequence: CDR1 MNHEY, CDR2 SMNVEV (reference sequence). This CDR3 spans 14 amino acids. CDR3 loop: CASSVNRENYGYTF. In DNA, the CDR3 is TGTGCCAGCAGTGTAAACCGGGAAAACTATGGCTACACCTTC.

In this sample, this clonotype turned up many times. This chain connects TRBV20-1 to TRBJ2-7; D unresolved. The CDR3 loop spans 14 amino acids. Germline V gives CDR1 DFQATT, CDR2 SNEGSKA (reference sequence). Trimming removed 6 bases from V and 2 bases from J, with 17 bases in between. The DNA for the CDR3 is TGCAGTGCGCGCCGGAATAAGTTTCCCTACGAGCAGTACTTC. Residues: CSARRNKFPYEQYF.

This clonotype has just a few counts. The chain uses TRBV20-1 and TRBJ1-5; 7 bases match TRBD1. The germline V gene has CDR1 DFQATT and CDR2 SNEGSKA (reference sequence). The CDR3 has 14 residues. V shed 1 base and J 6 bases; nucleotides not matched to a gene: 6. The CDR3: CSARAQGGPQPQHF. DNA of the CDR3: TGCAGTGCTAGAGCCCAGGGGGGGCCTCAGCCCCAGCATTTT.

This chain joins TRBV12-3 or TRBV12-4 and TRBJ2-1; 8 nucleotides align to TRBD2. This CDR3 has 15 residues. Germline trimming cut 2 bases from V and 9 bases from J; bases unmatched to any gene: 9. CDR3: CASSLMSGGLGEQFF. DNA of the CDR3: TGTGCCAGCAGTTTAATGTCGGGAGGGTTGGGTGAGCAGTTCTTC.

The rearrangement joins TRBV5-1 to TRBJ2-5; D unclear. V dropped 4 bases and J dropped 3 bases, with 13 bases sitting between them. The CDR3 covers 14 residues. Germline CDR1 is SGHRS and CDR2 is YFSETQ. CDR3 coding DNA: TGCGCCAGCAGCCCCTCGACCACAAAAGAGACCCAGTACTTC. Translation gives CASSPSTTKETQYF.

Only a few counts were recorded for this clonotype. V is TRBV20-1 and J is TRBJ1-1; D perhaps matches TRBD1 (6 bases). Germline V gives CDR1 DFQATT, CDR2 SNEGSKA (reference sequence). Trimming took 0 bases from V and 5 from J, leaving 10 bases between them. This CDR3 is built from 13 residues. The CDR3 region is CSARENRETEAFF. In nucleotides, the CDR3 is TGCAGTGCTAGAGAGAACAGGGAGACTGAAGCTTTCTTT.

V and J are TRBV7-2 and TRBJ2-3; D is ambiguous. The V gene's germline CDR1 is SGHTA and CDR2 FQGNSA. The length of the CDR3 is 13 residues. V was pared by 5 bases and J by 8 bases, with 14 bases between. CDR3 residues: CASSGRMGGTQYF. For the CDR3, the DNA is TGTGCCAGCAGCGGAAGGATGGGCGGTACGCAGTATTTT.

Many counts were recorded for this clonotype. V is TRBV7-8 and J is TRBJ2-1, with D perhaps matching TRBD2 (7 bases). In germline, CDR1 is SGHVS, CDR2 FQNEAQ. This CDR3 spans 13 amino acids. V shed 3 bases and J shed 9 bases, with 12 bases lying between them. CDR3 coding DNA: TGTGCCAGCAGCTTGGGAGGGGGGGTTGAGCAGTTCTTC. Protein sequence: CASSLGGGVEQFF.